This T cell receptor (beta chain) appears in the sequencing data of a study of cytotoxic CD8 clonotypes in ibrutinib-treated CLL. Study summary: Sequencing produced an average of around 260,000 productive templates and 94,082 productive rearrangements per sample.

Note on this clone: The antigen remains undetermined.

This CDR3 comprises 13 residues. Germline V CDR1 and CDR2: LNHNV, YYDKDF (reference sequence). The V and J ends lost 3 bases and 13 bases, in that order; junction bases with no gene match: 11. Clones were sequenced by immunoSEQ multiplex PCR, and TCRdb holds only the in-frame ones, with some missing. The sample includes around 130,000 clones, around 80% of them seen just once. Findings and caveats of the study: Public clonotypes proved infrequent, and on treatment they shrank or remained steady. Circulating CD8+ T-cell counts were tracked by baseline clonality, which exceeded that of age-matched healthy donors. The study sampled sustained-remission and progressing patients at different times.

This TCR was sampled from a human donor with chronic lymphocytic leukemia. This specimen consisted of PBMCs, obtained after 24 months of ibrutinib treatment. The rearrangement links TRBV15 to TRBJ1-2; 7 bases fit TRBD1. CDR3 bases: TGTGCCACCAGCAGGGACAAAACAGGGGCAAGCACCTTC. Its protein product is CATSRDKTGASTF.